This TCR beta chain emerged from a study of naive and memory T cell subsets. Study results and limitations: Over 85% of naive TCR sequences appeared only once, unlike memory subsets.

This clonotype was seen ten or more times. Its antigen remains unknown. Alpha and beta libraries were amplified separately from the second PCR onward. Two oligonucleotides, mixed equimolar, formed the beta constant-region primer covering TRBC1 and TRBC2. Four rounds of PCR amplified the ligated cDNA using nested alpha and beta constant-region primers plus SP2. A single record per CDR3 protein comes from TCRdb applying MiXCR to the UMI-ligation and nested PCR reads. The sample lists 8,500 to 10,000 distinct CDR3 sequences, around 5.4% seen once, with 55% to 60% in the top ten. V was cut by 4 bases and J by 0 bases, with 17 bases left in between. CDR3 length: 17 amino acids. Germline-derived CDR1 and CDR2 are MNHNY and SVGAGI (reference sequence).

The genes are TRBV6-6 and TRBJ2-3; D possibly matches TRBD1 or TRBD2 (6 bases each). This clonotype was sampled from a human donor in good health. The specimen was CD4+ TEMRA cells from blood. The subset was: effector memory re-expressing CD45RA, CD45RA+ CD27-. This CDR3 is CASSLGGTPASTDTQYF. The CDR3 DNA sequence: TGTGCCAGCAGTTTAGGCGGGACACCGGCAAGCACAGATACGCAGTATTTT.